Following are 29 T cell receptor beta chains from one sample sequenced in a study of blood T cells in healthy people across ages. Sample-barcoded 5' priming and a J-beta primer mix drove a second PCR of roughly 7 to 11 cycles. From the 5' RACE reads, TCRdb called clonotypes with MiXCR, one entry per CDR3 protein. Here the sample spans about 1.4 million distinct CDR3 sequences, 45% to 70% being singletons. Material for sequencing was blood. Receptors were obtained from a man aged 18 to 35 in good health.

This chain links TRBV5-5 with TRBJ1-1; 9 nucleotides agree with TRBD1. The CDR3 totals 14 residues. CDR1 and CDR2 (germline): SGHKS, YYEKEE (reference sequence). Trimming cost V 6 bases and J 0 bases; bases outside gene matches: 3. CDR3 in amino acids: CASNYRGLNTEAFF. CDR3 coding DNA: TGTGCCAGCAACTACAGGGGGCTGAACACTGAAGCTTTCTTT.

The chain uses TRBV6-1 and TRBJ1-5; the D gene is possibly TRBD1 (6 bases). Looked up from germline, CDR1 is MNHNS and CDR2 is SASEGT. The CDR3 sequence is 16 residues long. Trimming took off 2 bases at V and 5 bases at J, with 16 bases between the two ends. The CDR3 nucleotides are TGTGCCAGCAGTGAAAGTCTAGGGGGATTGGATCAGCCCCAGCATTTT. This codes for CASSESLGGLDQPQHF.

The chain carries TRBV20-1 and TRBJ2-5; possibly TRBD1 or TRBD2 for D (5 bases each). V lost 2 bases, J lost 3 bases, and 16 bases lay in between. Looked up from germline, CDR1 is DFQATT and CDR2 is SNEGSKA (reference sequence). The CDR3 length is 15 residues. The CDR3 DNA reads as TGCAGTGCTAGAACAGTCCGGGACGAAGAAGAGACCCAGTACTTC. Its translation is CSARTVRDEEETQYF.

In DNA form, the CDR3 reads TGTGCCAGCAGCCAAATCCGGACGGATCAAAATGAAAAACTGTTTTTT. Translated, it gives CASSQIRTDQNEKLFF. V and J are TRBV6-2 or TRBV6-3 and TRBJ1-4; D uncertain. V lost 6 bases and J 5 bases, leaving 19 bases between the germline ends. This CDR3 is built from 16 residues. Looked up from germline, CDR1 is MNHEY and CDR2 is SVGEGT.

V is TRBV4-1 and J is TRBJ2-3; weak D call: TRBD2 (7 bases). Between the trimmed V and J ends, which lost 2 bases and 2 bases, there was a span of 11 bases. The CDR3 has 15 amino acids. Germline lookup yields CDR1 MGHRA and CDR2 YSYEKL. The CDR3 DNA reads as TGCGCCAGCAGCCAACGGGGGGCGGACACAGATACGCAGTATTTT. This translates into CASSQRGADTDTQYF.

V usage is TRBV5-1 and J usage is TRBJ2-3; 7 bases fit TRBD2. Trimming removed 3 bases from V and 6 bases from J; junction bases left unmatched: 7. This CDR3 contains 14 residues. The germline gives CDR1 SGHRS, CDR2 YFSETQ. The CDR3 here is CASSSAGVGDTQYF. DNA for the CDR3: TGCGCCAGCAGCTCTGCGGGAGTAGGTGATACGCAGTATTTT.

This clonotype was counted only a few times. V usage is TRBV4-2 and J usage is TRBJ2-1; D unresolved. The CDR3 is 19 amino acids. The V and J ends lost 1 base and 8 bases respectively, with 27 bases between them. Germline assignment: CDR1 LGHNA and CDR2 YNFKEQ. Here the CDR3 reads CASSQVGTDSVEWWYEQFF. For the CDR3, the DNA is TGTGCCAGCAGCCAAGTCGGAACTGACTCCGTCGAGTGGTGGTATGAGCAGTTCTTC.

This clonotype has more than one count but fewer than ten. The CDR3, as DNA: TGTGCCAGCAGCCAGACAGGGAAGACCTACGAGCAGTACTTC. Encoded protein: CASSQTGKTYEQYF. The chain recombines TRBV3-1 with TRBJ2-7; 7 bases line up with TRBD1. J gave up 2 bases and V 3 bases, and 4 bases lay outside the gene matches. The germline V gene encodes CDR1 LGHDT and CDR2 YNNKEL (reference sequence). The CDR3 extends over 14 amino acids.

The chain joins TRBV5-6 to TRBJ2-7, with a possible D match to TRBD2 (5 bases). Trimming stripped 1 base from V and 3 bases from J, with 11 bases between. CDR1 is SGHDT, CDR2 YYEEEE, per germline. The CDR3 spans 14 residues. The CDR3 coding sequence is TGTGCCAGCAGCTTGAGCGGAGGTGACTACGAGCAGTACTTC. This encodes CASSLSGGDYEQYF.

J is TRBJ2-1 and V is TRBV5-1, with D uncertain. Looked up from germline, CDR1 is SGHRS and CDR2 is YFSETQ. CDR3 length: 17 residues. The V and J ends lost 0 bases and 0 bases respectively, with 13 bases between them. CDR3 in amino acids: CASSLGPLRGSYNEQFF. For the CDR3, the DNA is TGCGCCAGCAGCTTGGGCCCCCTCCGCGGCTCCTACAATGAGCAGTTCTTC.

The chain employs TRBV4-3 and TRBJ1-1, with D uncertain. The CDR3 contains 15 residues. V lost 0 bases and J 1 base, leaving 9 bases between the germline ends. Germline-derived CDR1 and CDR2 are LGHNA and YSLEER. The DNA of the CDR3 is TGCGCCAGCAGCCAAGATGAGGCCAGGAACACTGAAGCTTTCTTT. Amino acids: CASSQDEARNTEAFF.

Note on this clonotype: The junction departs from germline at one end; a sequencing error may be responsible. The gene calls are TRBV5-1 and TRBJ2-7; 7 nucleotides align to TRBD2. CDR3 length equals 14 residues. Per germline, CDR1 SGHRS and CDR2 YFSETQ. The CDR3 DNA follows: TGTGCCAGCAGTTCCGGGACTAATTCCTACGAGCAGTACTTC. Its protein product is CASSSGTNSYEQYF.

This clonotype has only a few counts. This chain connects TRBV4-3 to TRBJ2-4; perhaps TRBD2 as D (5 bases). CDR1 and CDR2 (germline): LGHNA, YSLEER. V lost 4 bases and J lost 13, with 17 bases in between. The CDR3 sequence is 13 residues long. CDR3 in amino acids: CASSPMPGTEQYF. Written as DNA, the CDR3 is TGCGCCAGCAGCCCAATGCCGGGAACGGAGCAGTACTTC.

The chain carries TRBV18 and TRBJ2-4, with 11 nucleotides matching TRBD2. The CDR3 loop spans 18 amino acids. V gave up 3 bases and J gave up 4 bases; unmatched junction bases: 11. Per the germline V gene, CDR1 is KGHSH and CDR2 is LQKENI. The CDR3 is CASSPLLGLADEKNIQYF. The CDR3 nucleotides read TGTGCCAGCTCACCCCTATTGGGACTAGCGGACGAAAAAAACATTCAGTACTTC.

Note on this clonotype: One junction end disagrees with the germline gene, perhaps due to a read error. V is TRBV2 and J is TRBJ2-2; possible D gene TRBD2, 5 bases. The CDR3 length is 17 residues. Germline V gives CDR1 SNHLY, CDR2 FYNNEI. For the CDR3, the DNA is TGTGCCAGCAGTTTACGGGCCCCAGCGGTGTACACAGGGGAGCTGTTTTTT. Protein: CASSLRAPAVYTGELFF.

The rearrangement links TRBV7-9 to TRBJ2-3; 7 nucleotides match TRBD1. The V gene's germline CDR1 is SEHNR and CDR2 FQNEAQ (reference sequence). The trim removed 4 bases at V and 0 bases at J, leaving 7 bases unmatched. This CDR3 contains 16 residues. In DNA, the CDR3 is TGTGCCAGCAGCTCCCCCGACAGGGATAGCACAGATACGCAGTATTTT. Encoded protein: CASSSPDRDSTDTQYF.

This clonotype has more than one count but fewer than ten. J is TRBJ2-5 and V is TRBV14; the match to TRBD1 covers 12 bases. Gene TRBJ2-7 matches the end of the DNA better, so the J call may be wrong. The CDR3 totals 15 residues. Germline CDR1 and CDR2: SGHDN and FVKESK. DNA for the CDR3: TGTGCCAGCAGCCCCGGGACAGGGGGCCTCCACGAGCAGTACTTC. Its translation is CASSPGTGGLHEQYF.

The rearrangement joins TRBV12-3 or TRBV12-4 to TRBJ2-7, with D perhaps TRBD1 or TRBD2 (5 bases each). The closer fit of TRBJ2-5 to the DNA end suggests the J call may be wrong. This CDR3 has 12 residues. The CDR3: CASSWDEETQYF. The CDR3 DNA sequence: TGTGCCAGCAGTTGGGACGAGGAGACCCAGTACTTC.

This clonotype was seen only once. The V and J genes are TRBV10-3 and TRBJ2-2; D is ambiguous. CDR3 length equals 13 residues. Trimming took 4 bases from V and 1 from J, leaving 4 bases between them. Germline V gene lookup returns CDR1 ENHRY and CDR2 SYGVKD. CDR3 bases: TGTGCCATCAGTGGGGGGAACACCGGGGAGCTGTTTTTT. Translating it yields CAISGGNTGELFF.

The rearrangement links TRBV2 to TRBJ1-1; no firm D call. V was pared by 1 base and J by 3 bases, with 6 bases between. The V gene's germline CDR1 is SNHLY and CDR2 FYNNEI. CDR3 length equals 13 residues. Here the CDR3 reads CASSEESDTEAFF. Here the CDR3 DNA reads TGTGCCAGCAGTGAAGAATCGGACACTGAAGCTTTCTTT. The whole variable domain, remainder taken from reference TRBV2 and TRBJ1-1, is EPEVTQTPSHQVTQMGQEVILRCVPISNHLYFYWYRQILGQKVEFLVSFYNNEISEKSEIFDDQFSVERPDGSNFTLKIRSTKLEDSAMYFCASSEESDTEAFFGQGTRLTVV.

The chain carries TRBV20-1 and TRBJ1-1; 9 nucleotides line up with TRBD1. CDR1 is DFQATT and CDR2 is SNEGSKA in the germline V gene (reference sequence). The CDR3 consists of 13 residues. The V gene end was trimmed by 0 bases and the J gene end by 12 bases; junction bases not matched to a gene: 8. CDR3 nucleotide sequence: TGCAGTGCTAGAGACGACAGGGGGTCTATGACTTTCTTT. Translating gives CSARDDRGSMTFF.

The chain recombines TRBV4-1 with TRBJ1-2, with D perhaps matching TRBD1 (5 bases). The CDR3 loop spans 17 amino acids. V was cut by 0 bases and J by 0 bases, with 14 bases left in between. Looked up from germline, CDR1 is MGHRA and CDR2 is YSYEKL. The CDR3 region has the DNA TGCGCCAGCAGCCAAGAATTGTCGGGGGGATCTAACTATGGCTACACCTTC. It codes for CASSQELSGGSNYGYTF.

On this clonotype: At one of its ends the junction is not consistent with the germline gene, which may arise from a read error. The chain joins TRBV15 to TRBJ2-3, with 12 bases lining up with TRBD2. The germline V gene encodes CDR1 LNHNV and CDR2 YYDKDF (reference sequence). The CDR3 extends over 16 amino acids. The CDR3 nucleotides read TGTGTCACCAGCTCGCGGACTAGCGGGGACCAAGATACGCAGTATTTT. Protein: CVTSSRTSGDQDTQYF. Supplemented by reference TRBV15 and TRBJ2-3, the full variable domain reads DAMVIQNPRYQVTQFGKPVTLSCSQTLNHNVMYWYQQKSSQAPKLLFHYYDKDFNNEADTPDNFQSRRPNTSFCFLDIRSPGLGDTAMYLCVTSSRTSGDQDTQYFGPGTRLTVL.

CDR3 DNA sequence: TGTGCCAGCACCCTCCGGGACGCCAGGGGTAATCTTGAGCAGTTCTTC. Amino acids: CASTLRDARGNLEQFF. The genes are TRBV2 and TRBJ2-1; maybe TRBD1 (6 bases). This CDR3 comprises 16 residues. The V end was cut by 7 bases, the J end by 9 bases, with 25 bases between. Germline V gene sequence: CDR1 SNHLY, CDR2 FYNNEI.

Only a few counts were recorded for this clonotype. The chain links TRBV5-1 to TRBJ2-1; 7 nucleotides align to TRBD2. V lost 3 bases, J lost 3 bases, and 6 bases stayed unmatched. This CDR3 is 15 amino acids long. Germline V gives CDR1 SGHRS, CDR2 YFSETQ. The CDR3 region is CASSSGGRDYNEQFF. CDR3 bases: TGCGCCAGCAGCTCTGGAGGGAGGGACTACAATGAGCAGTTCTTC.

In this sample, this clonotype turned up a few times. The V call is TRBV27, the J call TRBJ2-3, with 11 bases lining up with TRBD1. V lost 6 bases to trimming and J lost 10 bases; unmatched junction nucleotides: 12. The CDR3 has 15 residues. Germline CDR1 and CDR2: MNHEY and SMNVEV (reference sequence). The CDR3 sequence: CASSTPGQGEEAQYF. The DNA of the CDR3 is TGTGCCAGCAGCACCCCGGGACAGGGGGAAGAGGCGCAGTATTTT.

V is TRBV29-1 and J is TRBJ1-1; the D gene is possibly TRBD1 (6 bases). In germline, CDR1 is SQVTM, CDR2 ANQGSEA. There are 14 residues in the CDR3. The germline V and J ends were trimmed by 2 bases and 1 base, with 11 bases remaining between them. CDR3 nucleotide sequence: TGCAGCGTTGAACTGGGGGCGAGGAACACTGAAGCTTTCTTT. Translated: CSVELGARNTEAFF.

The chain uses TRBV6-4 and TRBJ1-2; no reliable D call. V was clipped by 2 bases and J by 4 bases, with 8 bases between them. This CDR3 is 13 amino acids long. Germline CDR1 MRHNA, CDR2 SNTAGT. CDR3 protein: CASSDGRSYGYTF. CDR3 coding DNA: TGTGCCAGCAGTGACGGCAGATCCTATGGCTACACCTTC.

A few counts support this clonotype. The chain carries TRBV29-1 and TRBJ2-2; maybe TRBD1 (6 bases). The V end lost 6 bases, the J end lost 5 bases, and 16 bases lay between the germline ends. From germline, CDR1 is SQVTM and CDR2 ANQGSEA. The CDR3 sequence is 14 residues long. CDR3 amino acids: CSVIQGTGTGELFF. CDR3 coding DNA: TGCAGCGTAATACAGGGAACGGGAACCGGGGAGCTGTTTTTT.